This TCR beta chain was profiled in a study of CD8+ T cells in alopecia areata. Study-wide context: Tofacitinib was taken orally by treated patients, and the dose was 5 to 10 mg twice daily.

Treatment here: oral pan-JAK inhibitor, 5-10 mg twice daily. Researchers gathered lesional scalp punch biopsies and peripheral blood from patients with alopecia areata. From germline, CDR1 is SQVTM and CDR2 ANQGSEA. Trimming pared 6 bases from V and 3 bases from J, leaving 17 bases between. The length of the CDR3 is 14 residues. This clone has just a few counts. What it binds is unknown. The authors extracted RNA and reverse transcribed it into cDNA as the sequencing template. Generated by immunoSEQ multiplex PCR, the TCRdb table keeps only in-frame clones and is missing some. This sample carries roughly 250,000 clones, about 62% of them seen once, and the ten largest clones take around 0.84%. Study-wide findings and caveats: Amid tofacitinib therapy, many expanded lesional clones stayed present in scalp and blood. Alopecia totalis/universalis scalp especially showed more expanded CD8+ clones than normal scalp.

The TCR was taken from a human donor with alopecia areata. The rearrangement uses TRBV29-1 and TRBJ2-5; maybe TRBD2 (6 bases). Sample: CD4+ T cells sorted from blood, taken around week 54, from a patient treated with tofacitinib. The CDR3 nucleotides are TGCAGCGTCTCCCAGTTCGGCGGGGAAGAGACCCAGTACTTC. Protein: CSVSQFGGEETQYF.